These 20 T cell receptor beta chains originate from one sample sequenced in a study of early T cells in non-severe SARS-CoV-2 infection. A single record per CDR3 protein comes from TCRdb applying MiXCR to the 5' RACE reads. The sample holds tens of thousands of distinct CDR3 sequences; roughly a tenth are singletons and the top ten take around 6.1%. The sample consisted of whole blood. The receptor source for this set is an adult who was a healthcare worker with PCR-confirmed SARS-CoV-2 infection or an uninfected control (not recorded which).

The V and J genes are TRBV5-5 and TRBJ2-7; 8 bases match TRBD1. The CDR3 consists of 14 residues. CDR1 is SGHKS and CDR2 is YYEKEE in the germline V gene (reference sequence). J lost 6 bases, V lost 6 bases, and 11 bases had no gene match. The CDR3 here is CASTPPGQASEQYF. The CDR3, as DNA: TGTGCCAGCACCCCACCGGGACAGGCCTCCGAGCAGTACTTC.

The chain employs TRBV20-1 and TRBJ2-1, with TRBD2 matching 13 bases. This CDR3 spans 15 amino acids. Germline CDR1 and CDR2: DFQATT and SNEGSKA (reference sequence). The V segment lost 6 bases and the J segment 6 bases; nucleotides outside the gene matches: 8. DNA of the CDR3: TGCAGTGCCGCCCCGACTAGCGGGGGGAGCAATGAGCAGTTCTTC. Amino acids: CSAAPTSGGSNEQFF.

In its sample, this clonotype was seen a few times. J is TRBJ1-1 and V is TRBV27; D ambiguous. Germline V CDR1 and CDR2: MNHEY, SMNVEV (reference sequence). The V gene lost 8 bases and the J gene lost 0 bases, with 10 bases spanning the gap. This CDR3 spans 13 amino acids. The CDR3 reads CASCYMVNTEAFF. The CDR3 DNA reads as TGTGCCAGCTGCTACATGGTGAACACTGAAGCTTTCTTT.

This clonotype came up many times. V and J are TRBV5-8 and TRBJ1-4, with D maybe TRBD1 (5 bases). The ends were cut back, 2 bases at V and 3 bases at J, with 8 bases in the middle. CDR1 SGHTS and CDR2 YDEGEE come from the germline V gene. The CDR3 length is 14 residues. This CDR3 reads CASSLPGSNEKLFF. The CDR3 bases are TGTGCCAGCAGCTTACCAGGGTCTAATGAAAAACTGTTTTTT.

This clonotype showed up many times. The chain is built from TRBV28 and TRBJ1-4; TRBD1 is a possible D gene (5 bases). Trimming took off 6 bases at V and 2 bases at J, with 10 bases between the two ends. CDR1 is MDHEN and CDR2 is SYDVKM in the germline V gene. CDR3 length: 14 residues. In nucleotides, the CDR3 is TGTGCCAGCAGGGTGGACACCACTAATGAAAAACTGTTTTTT. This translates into CASRVDTTNEKLFF.

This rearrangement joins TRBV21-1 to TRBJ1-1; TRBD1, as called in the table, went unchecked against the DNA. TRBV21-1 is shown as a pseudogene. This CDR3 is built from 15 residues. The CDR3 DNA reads TGTGCCAGCAGCAAAAGGGGAGCAGGGGTCACTGAAGCTTTCTTT. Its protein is CASSKRGAGVTEAFF.

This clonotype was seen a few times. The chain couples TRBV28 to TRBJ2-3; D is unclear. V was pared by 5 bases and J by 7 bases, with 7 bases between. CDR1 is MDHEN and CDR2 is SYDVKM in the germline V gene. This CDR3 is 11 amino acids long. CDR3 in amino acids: CASSLQYTQYF. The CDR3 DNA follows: TGTGCCAGCAGTCTACAATATACGCAGTATTTT.

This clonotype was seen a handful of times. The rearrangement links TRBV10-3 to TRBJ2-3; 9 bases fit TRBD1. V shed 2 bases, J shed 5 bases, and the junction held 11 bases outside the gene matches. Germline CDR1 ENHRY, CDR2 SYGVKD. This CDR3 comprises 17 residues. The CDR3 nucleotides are TGTGCCATCAGTGAGACGAGGGGGACAGGGTTTGGAGATACGCAGTATTTT. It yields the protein CAISETRGTGFGDTQYF.

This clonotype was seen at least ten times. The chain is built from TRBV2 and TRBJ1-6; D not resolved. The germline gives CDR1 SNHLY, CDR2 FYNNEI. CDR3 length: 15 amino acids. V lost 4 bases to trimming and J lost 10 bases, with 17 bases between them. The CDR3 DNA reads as TGTGCCAGCAGTGGAGCGGCCTCTCGGAGATCACCCCTCCACTTT. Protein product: CASSGAASRRSPLHF.

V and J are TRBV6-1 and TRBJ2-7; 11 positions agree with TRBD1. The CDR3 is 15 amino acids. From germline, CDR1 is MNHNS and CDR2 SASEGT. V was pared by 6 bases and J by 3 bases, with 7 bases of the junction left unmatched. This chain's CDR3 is CASRARTGGGYEQYF. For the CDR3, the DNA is TGTGCCAGCAGGGCCAGGACAGGGGGCGGCTACGAGCAGTACTTC.

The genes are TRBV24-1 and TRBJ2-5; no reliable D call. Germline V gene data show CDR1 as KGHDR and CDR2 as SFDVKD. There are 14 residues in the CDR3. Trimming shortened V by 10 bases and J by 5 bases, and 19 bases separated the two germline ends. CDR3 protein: CATGPRADGETQYF. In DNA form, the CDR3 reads TGTGCCACAGGCCCCCGGGCGGACGGGGAGACCCAGTACTTC.

The chain's CDR3 is CASSFDLGYTF. CDR3 sequence (DNA): TGTGCCAGCAGTTTCGACCTTGGCTACACCTTC. The genes are TRBV12-3 or TRBV12-4 and TRBJ1-2, with D unclear. This CDR3 region has 11 residues. V dropped 3 bases and J dropped 7 bases, with 6 bases sitting between them.

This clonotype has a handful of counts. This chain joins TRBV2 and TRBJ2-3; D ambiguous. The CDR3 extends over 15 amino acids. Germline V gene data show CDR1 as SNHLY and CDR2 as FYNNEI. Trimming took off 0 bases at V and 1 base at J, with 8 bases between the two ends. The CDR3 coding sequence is TGTGCCAGCAGTGAAGCGCTTGACCGCACAGATACGCAGTATTTT. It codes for CASSEALDRTDTQYF.

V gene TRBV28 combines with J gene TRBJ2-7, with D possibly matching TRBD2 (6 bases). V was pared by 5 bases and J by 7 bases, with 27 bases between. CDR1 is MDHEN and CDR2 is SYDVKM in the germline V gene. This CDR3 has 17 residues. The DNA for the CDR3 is TGTGCCAGCAGTCCCCCGCGCCAACCGGGACTCCTTGGGGAGCAGTACTTC. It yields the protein CASSPPRQPGLLGEQYF.

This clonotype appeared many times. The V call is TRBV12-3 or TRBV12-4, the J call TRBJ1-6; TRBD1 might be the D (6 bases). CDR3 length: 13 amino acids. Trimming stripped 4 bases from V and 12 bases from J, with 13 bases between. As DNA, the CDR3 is TGTGCCAGCAGTTATGGGGGCAGTAGACCCCTCCACTTT. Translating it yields CASSYGGSRPLHF.

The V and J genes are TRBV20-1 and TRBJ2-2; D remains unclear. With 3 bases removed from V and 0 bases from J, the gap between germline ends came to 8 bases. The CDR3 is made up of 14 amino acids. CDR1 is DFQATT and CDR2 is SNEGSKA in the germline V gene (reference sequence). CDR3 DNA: TGCAGTGCTAGCGTGAGCGCGAACACCGGGGAGCTGTTTTTT. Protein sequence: CSASVSANTGELFF.

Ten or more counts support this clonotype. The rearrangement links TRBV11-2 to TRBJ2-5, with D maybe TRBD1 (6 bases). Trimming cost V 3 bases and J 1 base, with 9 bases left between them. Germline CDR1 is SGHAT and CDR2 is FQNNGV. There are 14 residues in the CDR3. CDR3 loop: CASSFDRTQETQYF. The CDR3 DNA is TGTGCCAGCAGCTTCGACAGGACCCAAGAGACCCAGTACTTC.

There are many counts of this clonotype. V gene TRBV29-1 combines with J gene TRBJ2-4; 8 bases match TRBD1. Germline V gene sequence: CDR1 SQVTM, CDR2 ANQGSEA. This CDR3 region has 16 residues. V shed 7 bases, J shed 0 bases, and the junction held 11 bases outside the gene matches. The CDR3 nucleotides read TGCAGCGGCAGGGACAGGTTCGGATTAGCCAAAAACATTCAGTACTTC. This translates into CSGRDRFGLAKNIQYF.

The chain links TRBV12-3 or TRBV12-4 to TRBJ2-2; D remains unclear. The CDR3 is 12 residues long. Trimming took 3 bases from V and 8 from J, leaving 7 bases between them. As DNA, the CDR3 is TGTGCCAGCAGTTTTGCCTCGGGGGAGCTGTTTTTT. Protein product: CASSFASGELFF.

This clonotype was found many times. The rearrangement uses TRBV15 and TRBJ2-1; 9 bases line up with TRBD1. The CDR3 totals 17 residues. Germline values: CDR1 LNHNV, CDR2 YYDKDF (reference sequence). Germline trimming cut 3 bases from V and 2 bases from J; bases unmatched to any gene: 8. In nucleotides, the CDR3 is TGTGCCACCAGCAGGGCCCATGGGACAGGGACCTACAATGAGCAGTTCTTC. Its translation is CATSRAHGTGTYNEQFF.